Presented here are 15 T cell receptor beta chains from one specimen sequenced in a study of cytomegalovirus exposure and HLA in healthy donors. Amplification used 60 Vbeta primers and 13 Jbeta primers. Some clones are missing from TCRdb's copy, which holds only in-frame ones; the method was immunoSEQ multiplex PCR. The sample shows about 140,000 clones, roughly 80% of them seen only once. The sample consisted of PBMCs. The source is a man aged 18 to 29 in good health and CMV-seropositive.

The chain combines TRBV5-1 with TRBJ1-4; D not resolved. V lost 0 bases and J 0 bases, leaving 6 bases between the germline ends. Germline assignment: CDR1 SGHRS and CDR2 YFSETQ. CDR3 length: 15 residues. The CDR3 bases are TGCGCCAGCAGCTTGGACGGTACAACTAATGAAAAACTGTTTTTT. Amino acids: CASSLDGTTNEKLFF. The variable domain in full, with the rest retrieved from reference TRBV5-1 and TRBJ1-4, is KAGVTQTPRYLIKTRGQQVTLSCSPISGHRSVSWYQQTPGQGLQFLFEYFSETQRNKGNFPGRFSGRQFSNSRSEMNVSTLELGDSALYLCASSLDGTTNEKLFFGSGTQLSVL.

V is TRBV5-4 and J is TRBJ2-7; D perhaps matches TRBD1 (6 bases). Trimming left V 3 bases short and J 2 bases short, with 15 bases between. This CDR3 is 15 amino acids long. In germline, CDR1 is SGHNT, CDR2 YYREEE (reference sequence). CDR3 coding DNA: TGTGCCAGCAGCTCACGACAGGCCGTAACCTACGAGCAGTACTTC. As protein: CASSSRQAVTYEQYF.

The chain is built from TRBV28 and TRBJ2-7, with TRBD2 matching 12 bases. V lost 7 bases and J lost 3; bases outside the gene matches: 13. This CDR3 has 17 amino acids. Germline CDR1 reads MDHEN; CDR2 reads SYDVKM. CDR3 nucleotides: TGTGCCAGCATCGCTAGCGGGAGGGCCGGTACGGTCTACGAGCAGTACTTC. Amino acid sequence: CASIASGRAGTVYEQYF. Full variable domain (remainder filled in from reference TRBV28 and TRBJ2-7): DVKVTQSSRYLVKRTGEKVFLECVQDMDHENMFWYRQDPGLGLRLIYFSYDVKMKEKGDIPEGYSVSREKKERFSLILESASTNQTSMYLCASIASGRAGTVYEQYFGPGTRLTVT.

This chain uses TRBV5-6 with TRBJ2-7; D may be TRBD2 (6 bases). The CDR3 sequence is 15 residues long. V was pared by 3 bases and J by 3 bases, with 16 bases between. The germline gives CDR1 SGHDT, CDR2 YYEEEE. The CDR3 loop reads CASSSIPSVGYEQYF. CDR3 sequence (DNA): TGTGCCAGCAGCTCTATCCCTAGCGTAGGCTACGAGCAGTACTTC.

This chain connects TRBV18 to TRBJ1-3; weak D call: TRBD1 (5 bases). The germline V gene has CDR1 KGHSH and CDR2 LQKENI. The CDR3 length is 16 residues. V lost 2 bases and J 0 bases, leaving 11 bases between the germline ends. CDR3 DNA sequence: TGTGCCAGCTCACCAACCCAGGGTAACTCTGGAAACACCATATATTTT. Its translation is CASSPTQGNSGNTIYF.

In its sample, this clone was seen a few times. The chain recombines TRBV5-1 with TRBJ1-1; D ambiguous. The length of the CDR3 is 12 residues. Trimming removed 4 bases from V and 5 bases from J, with 9 bases in between. Germline V gives CDR1 SGHRS, CDR2 YFSETQ. The CDR3 DNA reads as TGCGCCAGCAGCCCGGGGAGGACTGAAGCTTTCTTT. It specifies CASSPGRTEAFF.

This chain links TRBV4-1 with TRBJ2-3; TRBD2 agrees at 9 bases. The CDR3 is 18 amino acids. J gave up 1 base and V 0 bases, and 8 bases lay outside the gene matches. Germline CDR1 reads MGHRA; CDR2 reads YSYEKL. CDR3 loop: CASSQEGGASGGTDTQYF. The CDR3 DNA reads as TGCGCCAGCAGCCAAGAAGGTGGGGCTAGCGGGGGCACAGATACGCAGTATTTT.

This clone has only a few counts. A read error may produce the germline difference seen at one junction end. This sequence joins TRBV14 and TRBJ2-1, with D perhaps TRBD2 (6 bases). CDR1 is SGHDN and CDR2 is FVKESK in the germline V gene. This CDR3 contains 17 residues. The CDR3 DNA reads TGTGCCAGCAGCCGAGTTCTAGGTTGGGACTCCCACAATGAGCAGTTCTTC. Translating gives CASSRVLGWDSHNEQFF.

J is TRBJ1-2 and V is TRBV7-9; 9 positions match TRBD1. After removal of 1 base from V and 8 bases from J, the junction contained 8 bases not matched to a gene. From germline, CDR1 is SEHNR and CDR2 FQNEAQ (reference sequence). CDR3 size: 15 residues. CDR3 nucleotide sequence: TGTGCCAGCAGCTTAGGGGGGGGACAGGGAAACGGCTACACCTTC. It translates to CASSLGGGQGNGYTF.

The table lists this clone with a few counts. CDR3 amino acids: CASSITGTKQETQYF. The CDR3 nucleotides read TGTGCCAGCAGTATAACCGGGACTAAGCAAGAGACCCAGTACTTC. The chain uses TRBV6-1 and TRBJ2-5, with 7 positions matching TRBD2. The CDR3 covers 15 residues. Germline trimming cut 5 bases from V and 2 bases from J; bases unmatched to any gene: 8. Germline loops: CDR1 MNHNS, CDR2 SASEGT.

This clone appeared a single time. The chain uses TRBV6-1 and TRBJ1-1; D possibly corresponds to TRBD1 (5 bases). Trimming stripped 7 bases from V and 5 bases from J, with 17 bases between. Germline V gene data show CDR1 as MNHNS and CDR2 as SASEGT. The length of the CDR3 is 14 residues. CDR3 DNA sequence: TGTGCCAGCACTTACCAGGGACTGACGACTGAAGCTTTCTTT. It translates to CASTYQGLTTEAFF.

This sequence joins TRBV5-6 and TRBJ2-7; 15 nucleotides agree with TRBD2. The germline CDR1 and CDR2 sequences are SGHDT and YYEEEE. Trimming took 4 bases from V and 1 from J; bases not matched to a gene: 3. The CDR3 length is 16 residues. The CDR3 loop is CASSPGLAGGSYEQYF. CDR3 coding DNA: TGTGCCAGCAGCCCGGGACTAGCGGGAGGATCCTACGAGCAGTACTTC.

The table lists this clone with a count of one. The rearrangement uses TRBV5-1 and TRBJ1-2; TRBD1 matches at 7 bases. The CDR3 is 13 residues long. V lost 8 bases, J lost 1 base, and 5 bases stayed unmatched. In germline, CDR1 is SGHRS, CDR2 YFSETQ. The CDR3 sequence is CASRGQSNYGYTF. In DNA form, the CDR3 reads TGCGCCAGTAGGGGACAGAGTAACTATGGCTACACCTTC.

The chain links TRBV30 to TRBJ2-5, with TRBD2 matching 14 bases. The DNA matches TRBJ2-7 better at its end, which makes the J call doubtful. The CDR3 is 15 residues long. Per the germline V gene, CDR1 is GTSNPN and CDR2 is SVGIG (reference sequence). DNA for the CDR3: TGTGCCTGGAGGGGACTAGCGGGAGTCCCCTACGAGCAGTACTTC. Protein: CAWRGLAGVPYEQYF.

J is TRBJ2-7 and V is TRBV28; 9 positions match TRBD2. Trimming at V came to 5 bases and at J to 7 bases, leaving 12 bases not matched to a gene. Germline V gene sequence: CDR1 MDHEN, CDR2 SYDVKM. CDR3 length: 15 residues. The DNA for the CDR3 is TGTGCCAGCAGTCCCCCCGGGCTAGCGGGGCGGGAGCAGTACTTC. This codes for CASSPPGLAGREQYF.